This TCR beta chain was sequenced for a study of monozygotic twins with inflammatory bowel disease. Study outcomes and limitations: Different subtypes (of T cells) could not be told apart from one another. Heterogeneous immunosuppressive treatment regimens may have introduced variability into patient repertoires.

Addition of UMIs with a 6-nucleotide sample barcode was achieved by template switching. Using TCRalpha and TCRbeta cDNA, the researchers carried out two nested PCRs that lasted roughly 16 and 10 cycles. TCRdb re-called the 5' RACE reads and gives one entry per CDR3 protein, without DNA. The sample table sets out fewer than 450,000 distinct CDR3 sequences. Comment on this clonotype: Its specificity is unknown.

The germline V gene has CDR1 SGDLS and CDR2 YYNGEE. CDR3 length: 17 amino acids. The source is a human donor with ulcerative colitis or Crohn's disease, or a healthy co-twin of an affected twin (not recorded which). This rearrangement joins TRBV9 to TRBJ2-3; lacking DNA, the TRBD1 call made by TCRdb goes unchecked. The sample consisted of blood. The CDR3 loop reads CASSAIRDRVLGDTQYF.